This is a list of T cell receptor beta chains from one sample in a study of PD-1 blockade in mismatch repair-deficient tumors. Profiled with immunoSEQ multiplex PCR; TCRdb holds only in-frame clones, not every one. Counted here are some 120,000 clones, roughly 86% occurring once; the ten biggest clones make up roughly 14%. Sequenced material: peripheral blood, taken 44 weeks after starting pembrolizumab. The receptors originated from an adult with mismatch repair-deficient cancer. The CDR3 runs from the conserved cysteine through the conserved F or W. A D gene is named only where the DNA matches it firmly. Only part of the rows carry a size: once, few, many, or a class if the clone is expanded.

D gene,V gene,clone size,J gene,CDR3 DNA,CDR3 protein
-,TRBV7-4,-,TRBJ2-7,TGTGCCAGCAGCGGATCCCCAAGTATACCAGCGTTCTCCTACGAGCAGTACTTC,CASSGSPSIPAFSYEQYF
TRBD1,TRBV14,few,TRBJ2-7,TGTGCCAGCAGCCGGACAGGGGCCTACGAGCAGTACTTC,CASSRTGAYEQYF
-,TRBV2,-,TRBJ1-5,TGTGCCAGCAGTGAGATAGTCGGCTGGGTAAATCAGCCCCAGCATTTT,CASSEIVGWVNQPQHF
-,TRBV19,once,TRBJ2-2,TGTGCCAGTAAAGGGGGAGCCCTATTTACGAACACCGGGGAGCTGTTTTTT,CASKGGALFTNTGELFF
-,TRBV6-1,-,TRBJ2-1,TGTGCCACCGAGGGGGACTTCTCCTACAATGAGCAGTTCTTC,CATEGDFSYNEQFF
TRBD1,TRBV4-3,-,TRBJ2-5,TGCGCCAGCAGCCATCACCAGTGGCCAGGGGGCTCACAAGAGACCCAGTACTTC,CASSHHQWPGGSQETQYF
TRBD1,TRBV11-2,-,TRBJ1-1,TGTGCCAGCAGCTCTTGGACAGGGGGTAACACTGAAGCTTTCTTT,CASSSWTGGNTEAFF
TRBD1,TRBV2,-,TRBJ2-7,TGTGCCAGCAGTCGGACAGGGGTCTACGAGCAGTACTTC,CASSRTGVYEQYF
TRBD1,TRBV9,-,TRBJ2-7,TGTGCCAGCAGCGCACGGGACAGGCACGGGTACGAGCAGTACTTC,CASSARDRHGYEQYF
-,TRBV4-3,-,TRBJ1-3,TGCGCCAGCAGCCAAGATTCAAGACCTGGAAACACCATATATTTT,CASSQDSRPGNTIYF
-,TRBV7-9,-,TRBJ2-3,TGTGCCAGCAGCTTTCGACACGCAGATACGCAGTATTTT,CASSFRHADTQYF
TRBD2,TRBV15,-,TRBJ2-3,TGTGCCACCAGCAGCCGGGACTATGTAAAAGATACGCAGTATTTT,CATSSRDYVKDTQYF
TRBD1,TRBV9,-,TRBJ1-6,TGTGCCAGCAGCGAGGGGGACAGGGACTTAAGTAATTCACCCCTCCACTTT,CASSEGDRDLSNSPLHF
-,TRBV30,few,TRBJ1-2,TGTGCCTGGAGTCCCCAAGACCGCTATGGCTACACCTTC,CAWSPQDRYGYTF
-,TRBV28,-,TRBJ2-5,TGTGCCAGCAGGGGGGACATCGGAGGAGAGACCCAGTACTTC,CASRGDIGGETQYF
-,TRBV5-1,-,TRBJ2-7,TGCGCCAGCAGCTTGGGGGTGGGGGGCCAGTACGAGCAGTACTTC,CASSLGVGGQYEQYF
TRBD1,TRBV4-3,-,TRBJ2-7,TGCGCCAGCAGCCCCGACAGGGCACACTACGAGCAGTACTTC,CASSPDRAHYEQYF
-,TRBV28,-,TRBJ2-7,TGTGCCAGCAGTCTACGAGAGGACAGCTCCTACGAGCAGTACTTC,CASSLREDSSYEQYF
-,TRBV27,-,TRBJ2-5,TGTGCCAGCAGTCCAGGGTTCCAAGAGACCCAGTACTTC,CASSPGFQETQYF
TRBD2,TRBV6-1,-,TRBJ2-7,TGTGCCAGCAGTGAGGGACTACCAGACTACGAGCAGTACTTC,CASSEGLPDYEQYF
TRBD1,TRBV4-2,-,TRBJ2-5,TGTGCCAGCAGCCAAGACAGCAGGGGGGAGACCCAGTACTTC,CASSQDSRGETQYF
-,TRBV27,once,TRBJ1-2,TGTGCCAGCAGTTTATATCCGGGGGCTAATGGCTACACCTTC,CASSLYPGANGYTF
TRBD2,TRBV27,-,TRBJ2-7,TGTGCCAGCAGTTTCAGCGGGAGTAAATACGAGCAGTACTTC,CASSFSGSKYEQYF
-,TRBV6-5,-,TRBJ2-1,TGTGCCAGCAGTTACTCGGTCCGTAGCTCCTACAATGAGCAGTTCTTC,CASSYSVRSSYNEQFF
TRBD1,TRBV11-2,-,TRBJ1-2,TGTGCCAGCAGCTTAGGGGACAGGGGGCTGTGGTATGGCTACACCTTC,CASSLGDRGLWYGYTF
-,TRBV2,few,TRBJ2-5,TGTGCCAGCAGCCAAGCTTCGTGGACAGCGGAGACCCAGTACTTC,CASSQASWTAETQYF
TRBD2,TRBV12-5,-,TRBJ2-7,TGTGCTAGTGGAACTAGCGGGAGGTCTTACGAGCAGTACTTC,CASGTSGRSYEQYF
-,TRBV5-5,-,TRBJ2-3,TGTGCCAGCAGCTTGGGGAGAGTGGCGGGCCTCACAGATACGCAGTATTTT,CASSLGRVAGLTDTQYF
-,TRBV6-5,-,TRBJ1-5,TGTGCCAGCAGTTACGCCCTGGGTCAGCCCCAGCATTTT,CASSYALGQPQHF
-,TRBV27,few,TRBJ2-7,TGTGCCAGCAGTCCACGGGGGACTGGAGGCTACGAGCAGTACTTC,CASSPRGTGGYEQYF
TRBD2,TRBV4-2,-,TRBJ2-1,TGTGCCAGCAGCCCGACTAGCGGGAGTTCCGATGAGCAGTTCTTC,CASSPTSGSSDEQFF
TRBD2,TRBV13,-,TRBJ2-7,TGTGCCAGCAGCTTGGGCGGGAGGGACGAGCAGTACTTC,CASSLGGRDEQYF
-,TRBV2,-,TRBJ1-2,TGTGCCAGCAGTGAAGGGGAAGTCGGGGGGCTCGGCTATGGCTACACCTTC,CASSEGEVGGLGYGYTF
-,TRBV18,-,TRBJ2-1,TGTGCCAGCTCTCCGGACTCGTTATCCTACAATGAGCAGTTCTTC,CASSPDSLSYNEQFF
-,TRBV6-1,-,TRBJ1-5,TGTGCCAGCAGAGAGGGACCCAATCAGCCCCAGCATTTT,CASREGPNQPQHF
-,TRBV11-1,-,TRBJ2-5,TGTGCCAGCAGCCTTTCCACAAGGGGGGGTCAAGAGACCCAGTACTTC,CASSLSTRGGQETQYF
-,TRBV5-8,-,TRBJ2-2,TGTGCCAGCAGCTCGTCCACTAGACCTGGCACCGGGGAGCTGTTTTTT,CASSSSTRPGTGELFF
-,TRBV6-5,-,TRBJ2-7,TGTGCCAGCAGTCAACCCCCAAAGGACGAGCAGTACTTC,CASSQPPKDEQYF
-,TRBV21-1,-,TRBJ2-7,TGTGCCAGCAGCTCCGAGGTCCCGGGACAGGGTTACGAGCAGTACTTC,CASSSEVPGQGYEQYF
TRBD2,TRBV25-1,-,TRBJ2-3,TGTGCCAGCAACTGGCTAGCGGGAGGGGGCGGCACAGATACGCAGTATTTT,CASNWLAGGGGTDTQYF
-,TRBV7-9,-,TRBJ1-3,TGTGCCAGCAGCTTATCTGGAAACACCATATATTTT,CASSLSGNTIYF
TRBD2,TRBV27,-,TRBJ2-3,TGTGCCAGCAGTTTAATGACTAGCGGCACAGATACGCAGTATTTT,CASSLMTSGTDTQYF
-,TRBV9,-,TRBJ2-5,TGTGCCAGCAGCGGGCCGGGGGAGACCCAGTACTTC,CASSGPGETQYF
-,TRBV9,-,TRBJ1-4,TGTGCCAGCAGCGTAGGTGGGGGGCTGGGGGAAAAACTGTTTTTT,CASSVGGGLGEKLFF
-,TRBV27,-,TRBJ2-3,TGTGCCAGCAGTTTATACGGGATCAGCACAGATACGCAGTATTTT,CASSLYGISTDTQYF
TRBD1,TRBV19,-,TRBJ2-7,TGTGCCAGTAGTCCGATGACAGGGGGGAAATACGAGCAGTACTTC,CASSPMTGGKYEQYF
-,TRBV9,-,TRBJ1-4,TGTGCCAGCAGCGTCGGCAGGGGTGATGAAAAACTGTTTTTT,CASSVGRGDEKLFF
TRBD1,TRBV27,-,TRBJ1-2,TGTGCCAGCAGTCCTACGTTCGGACAGGACCACTTCTATGGCTACACCTTC,CASSPTFGQDHFYGYTF
-,TRBV4-1,-,TRBJ1-2,TGCGCCAGCAGCCAAGGCCCGACAGAAAACTATGGCTACACCTTC,CASSQGPTENYGYTF
-,TRBV6-5,-,TRBJ2-2,TGTGCCAGCAGGCGGGGACAGTTATACACCGGGGAGCTGTTTTTT,CASRRGQLYTGELFF
TRBD1,TRBV4-1,-,TRBJ2-7,TGCGCCAGCAGCCAAGAACCGGGACAGGGGCATAGTGAGCAGTACTTC,CASSQEPGQGHSEQYF
TRBD2,TRBV6-6,-,TRBJ2-1,TGTGCCAGTGGGACTAGCGCAGTTGAGCAGTTCTTC,CASGTSAVEQFF